Following are 3 T cell receptor beta chains from one sample sequenced in a study of blood T cell repertoires in COVID-19 (dated by TCRdb to about 2020). Library prep was done by the immunoSEQ multiplex PCR assay. This is the immuneACCESS table as TCRdb keeps it, with only in-frame sequences that have V and J called. A part of the clones is gone; compared with another copy, unresolved V genes explain less than half, and the rest is unexplained. This sample comprises 6,000 to 8,000 clones, 84% of them detected only once. Of the sample, roughly 30% is held by the ten largest clones. Source material: peripheral blood. Source of these receptors: a human donor in a cohort sampled during active COVID-19.

The genes are TRBV18 and TRBJ2-5, with a tentative D call TRBD2 (5 bases). Germline CDR1 reads KGHSH; CDR2 reads LQKENI. CDR3 size: 13 residues. The V and J ends lost 0 bases and 3 bases respectively, with 5 bases between them. The CDR3 sequence is CASSPPGEETQYF. The CDR3 bases are TGTGCCAGCTCACCACCCGGGGAAGAGACCCAGTACTTC.

In its sample, this clone was seen a few times. The CDR3 nucleotides are TGTGCCAGTAAGGACAGGGAAAGGGGGACTGAAGCTTTCTTT. Amino acid sequence: CASKDRERGTEAFF. The chain has TRBV19 and TRBJ1-1; 8 bases map to TRBD1. Germline values: CDR1 LNHDA, CDR2 SQIVND (reference sequence). The CDR3 contains 14 residues. Germline trimming cut 7 bases from V and 5 bases from J; bases unmatched to any gene: 9.

The chain recombines TRBV12-3 or TRBV12-4 with TRBJ2-7, with TRBD2 matching 7 bases. V dropped 3 bases and J dropped 2; count of bases not matched to a gene: 1. CDR3 length: 13 residues. This chain's CDR3 is CASSLAGAYEQYV. CDR3 DNA sequence: TGTGCCAGCAGTTTGGCGGGAGCCTACGAGCAGTACGTC.